The source of this TCR beta chain is a study of OX40 agonist ivuxolimab in advanced cancers. Overall study: A male proportion of over 75% was recorded, with mean age approximately 57 years and range 23 to 79.

In germline, CDR1 is LNHNV, CDR2 YYDKDF (reference sequence). Trimming removed 1 base from V and 0 bases from J, with 13 bases in between. This CDR3 has 17 residues. The timepoints at which blood was sampled were baseline, cycle 4 day 1, and cycle 7 day 1. Method: immunoSEQ multiplex PCR; TCRdb's copy keeps in-frame clones and lacks some. The sample has over 65,000 clones, more than 85% seen once. Material: CD4+ or CD8+ T cells sorted from blood, obtained in a trial of the OX40 agonist ivuxolimab. V usage is TRBV15 and J usage is TRBJ1-5; TRBD1 is a possible D gene (5 bases). The clonotype originates from an adult with an advanced solid tumor such as melanoma, head and neck, liver or kidney cancer. CDR3 DNA: TGTGCCACCAGCAGAGTTACAGGAGGACATAGCAATCAGCCCCAGCATTTT. Translated, it gives CATSRVTGGHSNQPQHF.